The source of this TCR beta chain is a study of a mutant IDH1 vaccine in newly diagnosed glioma. Study details: All eight of the vaccinations patients received fell in weeks 1, 3, 5, 7, 11, 15, 19 and 23. Vaccines were first given 4-6 weeks after radiotherapy alone, or with temozolomide cycles.

Some clones are missing from TCRdb's copy, which holds only in-frame ones; the method was immunoSEQ multiplex PCR. Of around 60,000 clones listed, 70% to 90% were seen once; the top ten hold roughly 4%. This CDR3 has 16 amino acids. Trimming removed 0 bases from V and 1 base from J, with 9 bases in between. Germline V lookup: CDR1 MGHRA, CDR2 YSYEKL. Time point meaning: week 23, last vaccination. The vaccine gave 300 ug of a 20-mer mutant IDH1 peptide subcutaneously per dose. Note on this clone: Its antigen is undetermined.

The chain recombines TRBV4-1 with TRBJ2-2; D is unresolved. The receptor's source is a young man with glioma. The material was PBMCs, obtained from a glioma patient whose treatment included an IDH1 peptide vaccine. CDR3 in amino acids: CASSQETYVNTGELFF. The CDR3 DNA is TGCGCCAGCAGCCAAGAAACGTACGTGAACACCGGGGAGCTGTTTTTT.